The 5 T cell receptor beta chains below come from one sample, sequenced in a study of technical replicates of blood from a handful of donors. This table comes from immunoSEQ multiplex PCR, and its TCRdb copy is limited to in-frame clones, with some not included. This table has tens of thousands of clones, approximately 98% appearing once. Sequenced input: T cells isolated from PBMCs. These TCRs come from a human donor in good health.

The V call is TRBV28, the J call TRBJ2-7; 7 bases match TRBD2. Losses at the gene ends were 3 bases for V and 0 bases for J; bases not matched to a gene: 5. The CDR3 extends over 15 amino acids. Looked up from germline, CDR1 is MDHEN and CDR2 is SYDVKM. CDR3 in DNA: TGTGCCAGCAGTTTTGGGCTAGCGGCCTCCTACGAGCAGTACTTC. This encodes CASSFGLAASYEQYF. The whole variable domain, remainder taken from reference TRBV28 and TRBJ2-7, is DVKVTQSSRYLVKRTGEKVFLECVQDMDHENMFWYRQDPGLGLRLIYFSYDVKMKEKGDIPEGYSVSREKKERFSLILESASTNQTSMYLCASSFGLAASYEQYFGPGTRLTVT.

The rearrangement joins TRBV6-5 to TRBJ2-7; the D gene is possibly TRBD2 (6 bases). From germline, CDR1 is MNHEY and CDR2 SVGAGI. This CDR3 is 13 amino acids long. V shed 5 bases and J shed 3 bases, with 11 bases lying between them. The CDR3 region has the DNA TGTGCCAGCAGTATAGCGGAGTTCTACGAGCAGTACTTC. It specifies CASSIAEFYEQYF.

The rearrangement joins TRBV21-1 to TRBJ2-2; TRBD1 is taken as the D call from the table, unchecked against the DNA. TRBV21-1 is assigned pseudogene status. This CDR3 region has 13 residues. The CDR3 loop is CASGTGGTGELFF. In DNA, the CDR3 is TGTGCCAGCGGGACAGGGGGCACCGGGGAGCTGTTTTTT.

This chain connects TRBV6-1 to TRBJ2-7; 9 positions agree with TRBD2. Germline V gene lookup returns CDR1 MNHNS and CDR2 SASEGT. V lost 6 bases and J lost 3; bases outside the gene matches: 3. The CDR3 runs to 13 residues. The CDR3 spells CASRLSGSYEQYF. The CDR3 nucleotides read TGTGCCAGCAGGCTTAGCGGGAGCTACGAGCAGTACTTC.

The gene calls are TRBV27 and TRBJ1-1; D is uncertain. V lost 2 bases, J lost 4 bases, and 11 bases lay in between. The CDR3 sequence is 14 residues long. CDR1 MNHEY and CDR2 SMNVEV come from the germline V gene (reference sequence). The CDR3 sequence: CASSLLLGGTEAFF. DNA of the CDR3: TGTGCCAGCAGTTTACTATTAGGCGGCACTGAAGCTTTCTTT.